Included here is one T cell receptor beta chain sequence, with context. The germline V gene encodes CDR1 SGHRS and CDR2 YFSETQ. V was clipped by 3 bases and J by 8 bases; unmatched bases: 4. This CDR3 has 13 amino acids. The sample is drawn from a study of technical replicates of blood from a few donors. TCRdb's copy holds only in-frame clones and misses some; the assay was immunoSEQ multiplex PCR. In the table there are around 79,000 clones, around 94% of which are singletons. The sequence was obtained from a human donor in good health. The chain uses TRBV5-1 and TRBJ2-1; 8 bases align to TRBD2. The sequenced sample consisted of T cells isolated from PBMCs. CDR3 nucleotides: TGCGCCAGCAGCTCGGGGGGGAGGGATGAGCAGTTCTTC. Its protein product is CASSSGGRDEQFF.